This is a list of T cell receptor beta chains from one sample in a study of OX40 agonist ivuxolimab in advanced cancers. The repertoire was sequenced with immunoSEQ multiplex PCR; TCRdb's copy has only in-frame clones and lacks some. The table includes roughly 92,000 clones, roughly 89% detected once. Source: CD4+ or CD8+ T cells sorted from blood, taken in a trial of the OX40 agonist ivuxolimab. The receptors here all came from an adult with an advanced solid tumor such as melanoma, head and neck, liver or kidney cancer. The CDR3 runs from the conserved cysteine through the conserved F or W. A D gene is named only where the DNA matches it firmly. Some rows have no size entry. The others give once, few or many, or a class for an expanded clone.

d_call | j_call | v_call | clone_size | cdr3_aa | cdr3_nt
- | TRBJ2-5 | TRBV9 | - | CASSVGTTQETQYF | TGTGCCAGCAGCGTAGGGACTACTCAAGAGACCCAGTACTTC
- | TRBJ1-2 | TRBV6-1 | once | CASSSRRTTAYGYTF | TGTGCCAGCAGTTCTCGTAGGACTACAGCTTATGGCTACACCTTC
- | TRBJ2-2 | TRBV28 | - | CASSLAPGELFF | TGTGCCAGCAGTTTAGCCCCCGGGGAGCTGTTTTTT
- | TRBJ2-7 | TRBV2 | - | CASRWDFYEQYF | TGTGCCAGCAGGTGGGATTTCTACGAGCAGTACTTC
TRBD1 | TRBJ2-3 | TRBV6-1 | - | CATTLRGRDTQYF | TGTGCCACCACGCTCAGGGGGCGGGATACGCAGTATTTT
TRBD2 | TRBJ2-7 | TRBV27 | once | CASSRLAGGFYEQYF | TGTGCCAGCAGTCGACTAGCGGGAGGCTTCTACGAGCAGTACTTC
TRBD2 | TRBJ2-1 | TRBV6-1 | - | CASSDPRAGRGNEQFF | TGTGCCAGCAGTGACCCTCGAGCGGGGAGGGGCAATGAGCAGTTCTTC
- | TRBJ1-2 | TRBV5-4 | - | CASSLEGKGYTF | TGTGCCAGCAGCTTGGAAGGGAAAGGCTACACCTTC
- | TRBJ2-1 | TRBV7-3 | - | CASSLTSDNEQFF | TGTGCCAGCAGCCTTACTTCCGACAATGAGCAGTTCTTC
TRBD1 | TRBJ1-1 | TRBV28 | - | CASTDPLRDRRSNTEAFF | TGTGCCAGCACCGACCCCCTCCGGGACAGACGTTCGAACACTGAAGCTTTCTTT
TRBD1 | TRBJ2-7 | TRBV5-1 | - | CASSATGTGTGEQYF | TGCGCCAGCAGCGCCACCGGGACAGGGACTGGCGAGCAGTACTTC
TRBD2 | TRBJ2-5 | TRBV5-4 | - | CASSLGGTSSTQETQYF | TGTGCCAGCAGCTTGGGGGGGACTAGCAGTACCCAAGAGACCCAGTACTTC
- | TRBJ1-1 | TRBV28 | - | CASSVQTAGTQEAFF | TGTGCCAGCAGTGTACAGACCGCAGGGACCCAGGAAGCTTTCTTT
- | TRBJ2-7 | TRBV6-5 | - | CASSSLRGEQYF | TGTGCCAGCAGTTCCCTCAGGGGCGAGCAGTACTTC
- | TRBJ2-2 | TRBV30 | - | CAWNPGNTGELFF | TGTGCCTGGAATCCAGGAAACACCGGGGAGCTGTTTTTT
TRBD1 | TRBJ2-5 | TRBV27 | - | CASRVGQRQETQYF | TGTGCCAGCAGGGTGGGACAGAGACAAGAGACCCAGTACTTC
- | TRBJ1-4 | TRBV18 | - | CASSAAGNEKLFF | TGTGCCAGCTCAGCGGCAGGGAATGAAAAACTGTTTTTT
- | TRBJ2-1 | TRBV15 | - | CATSRVSAADNEQFF | TGTGCCACCAGCAGAGTGTCGGCAGCCGACAATGAGCAGTTCTTC
- | TRBJ2-7 | TRBV15 | - | CATSIQTPRGPGEQYF | TGTGCCACCAGCATCCAAACTCCCAGGGGACCGGGCGAGCAGTACTTC
- | TRBJ1-2 | TRBV6-5 | - | CASRATTTYGYTF | TGTGCCAGCAGGGCTACAACCACCTATGGCTACACCTTC
- | TRBJ2-6 | TRBV18 | - | CASSKEVSGANVLTF | TGTGCCAGCTCAAAGGAAGTATCTGGGGCCAACGTCCTGACTTTC
- | TRBJ1-1 | TRBV28 | - | CASSFVGQPRVEAFF | TGTGCCAGCAGTTTTGTAGGACAGCCACGTGTTGAAGCTTTCTTT
- | TRBJ2-2 | TRBV7-2 | - | CASRIIRETGELFF | TGTGCCAGCAGGATAATCAGGGAAACCGGGGAGCTGTTTTTT
- | TRBJ2-5 | TRBV7-3 | - | CASSLNPISYAGIAETQYF | TGTGCCAGCAGCTTAAACCCCATATCGTATGCGGGGATCGCGGAGACCCAGTACTTC
- | TRBJ1-6 | TRBV18 | - | CASSPAGRDNSPLHF | TGTGCCAGCTCACCGGCCGGACGGGATAATTCACCCCTCCACTTT
TRBD2 | TRBJ2-7 | TRBV9 | - | CASSGTSGSVSYEQYF | TGTGCCAGCAGCGGGACTAGCGGGAGCGTCTCCTACGAGCAGTACTTC
- | TRBJ1-5 | TRBV18 | - | CASSSGNSNQPQHF | TGTGCCAGCTCATCAGGGAATAGCAATCAGCCCCAGCATTTT
- | TRBJ1-3 | TRBV6-5 | once | CASSYAGTGNTIYF | TGTGCCAGCAGTTACGCGGGGACTGGAAACACCATATATTTT
TRBD2 | TRBJ2-5 | TRBV5-1 | - | CASSIQTSDTETQYF | TGCGCCAGCAGCATCCAGACTAGCGACACAGAGACCCAGTACTTC
- | TRBJ2-3 | TRBV7-3 | - | CASSLTSAADTQYF | TGTGCCAGCAGCTTAACTAGCGCAGCAGATACGCAGTATTTT
TRBD1 | TRBJ1-5 | TRBV30 | - | CAWSVRDSRDQPQHF | TGTGCCTGGAGTGTAAGGGACAGCCGAGATCAGCCCCAGCATTTT
TRBD2 | TRBJ2-5 | TRBV19 | - | CASSMVGGGAQETQYF | TGTGCCAGTAGTATGGTTGGCGGGGGGGCCCAAGAGACCCAGTACTTC
TRBD2 | TRBJ2-1 | TRBV9 | - | CASSVDEGSGGSPTYEQFF | TGTGCCAGCAGCGTAGATGAGGGGAGCGGCGGGAGTCCGACGTATGAGCAGTTCTTC
- | TRBJ2-1 | TRBV7-2 | once | CASSFPGLVNEQFF | TGTGCCAGCAGCTTCCCCGGACTGGTCAATGAGCAGTTCTTC
- | TRBJ2-5 | TRBV10-3 | - | CAISGNRQETQYF | TGTGCCATCAGCGGTAACCGCCAAGAGACCCAGTACTTC
- | TRBJ2-7 | TRBV5-6 | - | CASSRLDKAAYEQYF | TGTGCCAGCAGCCGCCTAGACAAGGCTGCCTACGAGCAGTACTTC
TRBD1 | TRBJ1-5 | TRBV2 | few | CASNWDSRSNQPQHF | TGTGCCAGCAACTGGGACAGCAGAAGCAATCAGCCCCAGCATTTT
TRBD2 | TRBJ2-5 | TRBV5-1 | once | CASSLVGGGFQETQYF | TGCGCCAGCAGCTTGGTTGGCGGGGGGTTCCAAGAGACCCAGTACTTC
TRBD2 | TRBJ2-3 | TRBV5-1 | - | CASSPGRSGGRVDTQYF | TGCGCCAGCAGCCCCGGTCGTAGCGGGGGGCGGGTGGATACGCAGTATTTT
TRBD2 | TRBJ2-7 | TRBV5-1 | once | CASSPPGLAGAEQYF | TGCGCCAGCAGCCCTCCGGGACTAGCGGGAGCCGAGCAGTACTTC
- | TRBJ1-2 | TRBV7-9 | - | CASSFPGDNYGYTF | TGTGCCAGCAGCTTCCCAGGAGATAACTATGGCTACACCTTC
- | TRBJ1-4 | TRBV9 | - | CASSAGLGEKLFF | TGTGCCAGCAGCGCGGGATTGGGTGAAAAACTGTTTTTT